These 13 T cell receptor beta chains were sequenced from one sample in a study of blood T cell repertoires in COVID-19. The method was immunoSEQ multiplex PCR; TCRdb's version includes in-frame clones alone and lacks a portion of them. In the table there are 210,000 or so clones, more than 70% of which are singletons. The sequencing sample was made of peripheral blood. Receptors originate from a woman aged 55-75 years with acute or convalescent COVID-19.

The chain recombines TRBV25-1 with TRBJ2-2; D ambiguous. Germline V CDR1 and CDR2: MGHDK, SYGVNS. This CDR3 contains 14 residues. Trimming left V 2 bases short and J 5 bases short, with 9 bases between. The CDR3 DNA reads TGTGCCAGCAGTGAAATGGCGAGGACCGGGGAGCTGTTTTTT. It is translated as CASSEMARTGELFF.

J is TRBJ1-2 and V is TRBV9; 10 bases align to TRBD1. The germline CDR1 and CDR2 sequences are SGDLS and YYNGEE. CDR3 length: 14 residues. Unmatched junction bases numbered 5, after V lost 2 bases and J lost 7 bases. Here the CDR3 reads CASSVMTGGFGYTF. Written as DNA, the CDR3 is TGTGCCAGCAGCGTCATGACAGGGGGCTTTGGCTACACCTTC.

J is TRBJ1-5 and V is TRBV4-1, with a weak D call TRBD1 (6 bases). V dropped 3 bases and J dropped 4 bases, with 13 bases sitting between them. This CDR3 region has 15 residues. Germline loops: CDR1 MGHRA, CDR2 YSYEKL. The CDR3 DNA reads as TGCGCCAGCAGCCAGGGTATACAGGGAAATCAGCCCCAGCATTTT. As protein: CASSQGIQGNQPQHF.

The CDR3 nucleotides are TGTGCCAGCAGTGAAACCGAGCACACTGAAGCTTTCTTT. Translation: CASSETEHTEAFF. V usage is TRBV6-4 and J usage is TRBJ1-1; D is undetermined. Between the trimmed V and J ends, which lost 3 bases and 3 bases, there was a span of 8 bases. Germline V lookup: CDR1 MRHNA, CDR2 SNTAGT. This CDR3 has 13 residues.

This clone was seen a single time. This rearrangement joins TRBV7-8 to TRBJ2-3; D is unresolved. The germline V and J ends were trimmed by 5 bases and 4 bases, with 13 bases remaining between them. Looked up from germline, CDR1 is SGHVS and CDR2 is FQNEAQ. CDR3 size: 14 residues. The CDR3: CASSPFLRPDTQYF. CDR3 bases: TGTGCCAGCAGCCCCTTCCTCCGTCCAGATACGCAGTATTTT.

This clone turned up a few times. The V and J genes are TRBV18 and TRBJ2-2; 7 bases agree with TRBD1. The CDR3 spans 17 residues. Looked up from germline, CDR1 is KGHSH and CDR2 is LQKENI. V shed 3 bases and J 0 bases; nucleotides not matched to a gene: 7. CDR3 bases: TGTGCCAGCTCACCCTCTCGACAGGGCTCGAACACCGGGGAGCTGTTTTTT. Its protein is CASSPSRQGSNTGELFF.

This clone was detected a few times. The chain recombines TRBV6-2 or TRBV6-3 with TRBJ1-3; D is perhaps TRBD1 (5 bases). Deletions cut 5 bases from V and 0 bases from J, with 8 bases between. The CDR3 consists of 14 residues. Looked up from germline, CDR1 is MNHEY and CDR2 is SVGEGT. CDR3 nucleotides: TGTGCCAGCAGTCGCGGGGGCTCTGGAAACACCATATATTTT. Protein sequence: CASSRGGSGNTIYF.

This clone has a single count. The J gene is TRBJ2-4, the V gene TRBV18; 8 nucleotides line up with TRBD1. Germline-derived CDR1 and CDR2 are KGHSH and LQKENI. After removal of 3 bases from V and 5 bases from J, the junction contained 3 bases not matched to a gene. The length of the CDR3 is 14 residues. This chain's CDR3 is CASSPDRAENIQYF. DNA of the CDR3: TGTGCCAGCTCACCGGACAGGGCTGAAAACATTCAGTACTTC.

This clone has a single count. The DNA for the CDR3 is TGCGCCAGCAGCTTGGATGGCAGGGGGACTGGCTACACCTTC. Translated, it gives CASSLDGRGTGYTF. This chain uses TRBV5-1 with TRBJ1-2, with 7 bases that match TRBD1. Germline values: CDR1 SGHRS, CDR2 YFSETQ. This CDR3 is built from 14 residues. V lost 0 bases and J lost 7; bases outside the gene matches: 6.

This chain links TRBV1 with TRBJ1-2; TRBD1, the D gene given by the table, was not confirmed from the DNA. TRBV1 is a known pseudogene. The CDR3 runs 18 residues. The CDR3 DNA follows: TGCACCAGCAGCCAAGAGGCCGGGGGACAGGGGATTAACTATGGCTACACCTTC. Its translation is CTSSQEAGGQGINYGYTF.

This clone was found once. CDR3 loop: CASSRTGVGLRTEAFF. In DNA form, the CDR3 reads TGTGCCAGCAGTAGAACAGGGGTGGGGTTACGCACTGAAGCTTTCTTT. This chain links TRBV5-4 with TRBJ1-1; the match to TRBD1 covers 7 bases. The V gene's germline CDR1 is SGHNT and CDR2 YYREEE (reference sequence). The V segment lost 5 bases and the J segment 4 bases; nucleotides outside the gene matches: 14. The CDR3 is made up of 16 amino acids.

The chain carries TRBV7-8 and TRBJ1-2; D not certain. The germline V and J ends were trimmed by 1 base and 8 bases, with 20 bases remaining between them. The CDR3 runs 16 residues. The germline CDR1 and CDR2 sequences are SGHVS and FQNEAQ. CDR3 nucleotides: TGTGCCAGCAGCTTAGAGGGCGGGGTCTCCAGCCACGGCTACACCTTC. Protein product: CASSLEGGVSSHGYTF.

The chain combines TRBV11-2 with TRBJ1-5, with D possibly TRBD1 on 6 matching bases. CDR1 is SGHAT, CDR2 FQNNGV, per germline. V shed 6 bases and J shed 0 bases, with 12 bases lying between them. CDR3 length: 15 amino acids. The CDR3 is CASSRGQYSNQPQHF. CDR3 DNA sequence: TGTGCCAGCAGTCGAGGACAGTATAGCAATCAGCCCCAGCATTTT.